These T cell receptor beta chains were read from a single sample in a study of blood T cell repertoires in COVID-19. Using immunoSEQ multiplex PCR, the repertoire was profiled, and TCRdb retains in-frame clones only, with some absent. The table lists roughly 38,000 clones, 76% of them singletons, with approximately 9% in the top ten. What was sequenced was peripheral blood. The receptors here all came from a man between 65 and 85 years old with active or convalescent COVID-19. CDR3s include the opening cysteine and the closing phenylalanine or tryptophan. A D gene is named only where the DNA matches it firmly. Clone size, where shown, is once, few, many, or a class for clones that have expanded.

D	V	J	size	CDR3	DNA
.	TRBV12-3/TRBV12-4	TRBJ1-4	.	CASKRQNEKLFF	TGTGCCAGCAAAAGACAAAATGAAAAACTGTTTTTT
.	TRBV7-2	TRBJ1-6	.	CASSFRDSPLHF	TGTGCCAGCAGCTTCAGGGATTCACCCCTCCACTTT
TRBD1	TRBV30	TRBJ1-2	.	CAWSAGQEPYTF	TGTGCCTGGAGTGCCGGACAGGAACCCTACACCTTC
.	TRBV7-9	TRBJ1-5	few	CASIQRNQPQHF	TGTGCCAGCATCCAGAGGAATCAGCCCCAGCATTTT
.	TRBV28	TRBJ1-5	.	CASYITGQPQHF	TGTGCCAGCTACATTACGGGTCAGCCCCAGCATTTT
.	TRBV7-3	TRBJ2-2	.	CASSLNGDYTGELFF	TGTGCCAGCAGCTTAAACGGGGACTACACCGGGGAGCTGTTTTTT
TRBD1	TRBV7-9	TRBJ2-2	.	CASRPQGDTGELFF	TGTGCCAGCAGACCCCAGGGGGACACCGGGGAGCTGTTTTTT
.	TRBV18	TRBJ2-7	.	CASSTISIGGAGFYEQYF	TGTGCCAGCTCAACCATATCCATAGGGGGCGCGGGGTTCTACGAGCAGTACTTC
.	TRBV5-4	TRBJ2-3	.	CASSFRDTQYF	TGTGCCAGCAGCTTCCGAGATACGCAGTATTTT
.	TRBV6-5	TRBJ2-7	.	CASRRGRKGSYEQYF	TGTGCCAGCAGAAGGGGTAGAAAGGGCTCCTACGAGCAGTACTTC
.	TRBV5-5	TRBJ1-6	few	CASSWTEGYSPLHF	TGTGCCAGCAGTTGGACGGAGGGTTATTCACCCCTCCACTTT
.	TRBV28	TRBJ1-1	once	CASNPATGGSTEAFF	TGTGCCAGCAACCCAGCGACAGGCGGGAGCACTGAAGCTTTCTTT
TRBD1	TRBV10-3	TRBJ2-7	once	CAIRTDRGAYEQYF	TGTGCCATCAGGACTGACAGGGGGGCCTACGAGCAGTACTTC
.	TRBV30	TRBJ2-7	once	CAWRDSRYEQYF	TGTGCCTGGAGGGACTCTCGATACGAGCAGTACTTC
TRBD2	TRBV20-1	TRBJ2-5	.	CSASDGGGAPETQYF	TGCAGTGCTAGTGACGGCGGGGGGGCTCCAGAGACCCAGTACTTC
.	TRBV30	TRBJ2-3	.	CAWSPSDTQYF	TGTGCCTGGAGCCCCTCAGATACGCAGTATTTT
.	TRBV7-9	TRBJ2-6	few	CASSLLGEGANVLTF	TGTGCCAGCAGCTTACTAGGGGAAGGGGCCAACGTCCTGACTTTC
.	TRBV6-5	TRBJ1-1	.	CASKLGGRWTEAFF	TGTGCCAGCAAGTTGGGGGGGCGGTGGACTGAAGCTTTCTTT
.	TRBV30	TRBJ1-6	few	CAWRLVPRSPLHF	TGTGCCTGGAGACTAGTCCCCCGGTCACCCCTCCACTTT
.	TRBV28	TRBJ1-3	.	CASSGAFGTIYF	TGTGCCAGCAGCGGAGCATTCGGCACCATATATTTT
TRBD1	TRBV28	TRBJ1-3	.	CASSSQGAPLGTIYF	TGTGCCAGCAGTTCCCAGGGGGCCCCCCTCGGCACCATATATTTT
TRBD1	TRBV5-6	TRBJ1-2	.	CASSLALTGAVNGYTF	TGTGCCAGCAGCTTGGCTCTCACAGGGGCCGTGAATGGCTACACCTTC
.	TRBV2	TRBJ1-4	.	CASSALVRGSNEKLFF	TGTGCCAGCAGTGCCCTGGTTAGGGGGTCTAATGAAAAACTGTTTTTT
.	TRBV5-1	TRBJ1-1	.	CASRLGETRGATEAFF	TGCGCCAGCAGACTTGGTGAGACTAGAGGGGCCACTGAAGCTTTCTTT
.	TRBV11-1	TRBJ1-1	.	CASSSDGRGKNTEAFF	TGTGCCAGCAGCTCCGACGGGAGAGGAAAGAACACTGAAGCTTTCTTT
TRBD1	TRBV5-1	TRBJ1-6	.	CASSGTADNSPLHF	TGCGCCAGCAGCGGGACAGCTGATAATTCACCCCTCCACTTT
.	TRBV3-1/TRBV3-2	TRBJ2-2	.	CATGRAARELFF	TGTGCGACCGGCAGGGCTGCAAGGGAGCTGTTTTTT